This section outlines one T cell receptor (beta chain) sequence together with its context. Its antigen is not identified. Measured with immunoSEQ multiplex PCR; TCRdb has only the in-frame clones, and not every one. The data hold 95,000 to 110,000 clones, with roughly 90% observed a single time. Trimming left V 0 bases short and J 8 bases short, with 7 bases between. Germline V lookup: CDR1 SGHAT, CDR2 FQNNGV. CDR3 length equals 12 residues. The sample belongs to a study of T cell responses to AZD1222 COVID-19 vaccine. Study as a whole: Samples with a second dose at about 4 or about 12 weeks were pooled together.

Study-level points and caveats: Donors were chiefly white British, with a greater number of females, and clonal diversity was perhaps underestimated. Researchers report vaccine-associated CD4 TCRs spanning spike, with dominance at 160-218 and 743-854.

This chain links TRBV11-2 with TRBJ1-1, with D uncertain. This clonotype was sampled from an adult in good health. The source was peripheral blood, collected on day 0 of AZD1222 vaccination. CDR3 protein: CASSLDSPEAFF. CDR3 coding DNA: TGTGCCAGCAGCTTAGATTCCCCCGAAGCTTTCTTT.